This T cell receptor (beta chain) was documented in a study of CD8+ T cells in alopecia areata. At the level of the study: The study gave treated patients oral tofacitinib at 5 to 10 mg twice daily.

Reverse transcribed after extraction, RNA yielded cDNA as the sequencing template. Assay used: immunoSEQ multiplex PCR; TCRdb lists only in-frame clones, some missing. This sample has 90,000 to 150,000 clones, with around 56% found just once. Described treatment: oral pan-JAK inhibitor, 5-10 mg twice daily. In alopecia areata patients, both lesional scalp punch biopsies and peripheral blood were collected. The germline V and J ends were trimmed by 0 bases and 1 base, with 15 bases remaining between them. The CDR3 is made up of 17 amino acids. The germline V gene has CDR1 MGHRA and CDR2 YSYEKL. This rearrangement joins TRBV4-1 to TRBJ1-1, with a tentative D call TRBD1 (5 bases). Material: CD4+ T cells sorted from blood, obtained at week 4, from a patient treated with tofacitinib. The sequence was obtained from a human donor with alopecia areata. The CDR3 DNA follows: TGCGCCAGCAGCCAAGATTCGTCCCGGGGACGGAACACTGAAGCTTTCTTT. This codes for CASSQDSSRGRNTEAFF.